The TCR beta chain described here comes from a study of cytomegalovirus exposure and HLA in healthy donors (TCRdb year 2017). Notes on the research overall: According to an earlier analysis of 587 of the donors, about 179 million T cells yielded 117 million unique TCR beta sequences and 276 Gb of sequence data. HLA typing included class I and class II loci at four-digit resolution. High-throughput TCR immunosequencing, statistical association of individual TCRs with disease status, and machine learning were combined to predict cytomegalovirus infection status. All discovery cohort repertoires had been generated on a single sequencing platform. Donor age, sex, ethnicity and CMV serostatus were collected together with the repertoire data. The T cell repertoires of under 700 subjects were profiled by immunosequencing and related to cytomegalovirus serostatus. To decide whether each TCR beta V gene segment behaved as functional or pseudogenic, an earlier analysis of fewer than 750 of the donors relied on high-throughput TCR beta sequencing. Besides the first cohort of 666 subjects, a separate validation cohort made up of around 120 different subjects was used. About 320 gigabases of sequencing data and roughly 90 million unique TCR sequences were included in an early release covering roughly 600 HLA-typed donors. Rather than using new phenotypic data, the later analysis identified candidate immune exposures from TCR beta sequences and from how often those sequences occurred across donors. Among the roughly 400 genotyped donors, more than 70% belonged to the genetic ancestry cluster associated with self-reported Caucasian donors. A later analysis re-analyzed previously published TCR beta repertoires from several hundred donors and added high-resolution HLA genotyping to study TCR occurrence patterns. Among some 410 genotyped donors of the cohort, an average of roughly 230,000 unique TCR beta nucleotide sequences was sequenced per donor, of which 15% to 20% were non-productive. Typing coverage differed by locus: A, B, C, DRB1 and DQB1 were typed in about 620-640 donors, DQA1 in about 560, DPA1 in some 570, and DPB1 in 472. The study aimed to test whether signatures of past pathogen exposure could be identified by cataloging public T cell receptors. Genome-wide SNP genotypes for about 65% of the roughly 670 donors were used in a later genetic analysis, which treated that subset as a discovery cohort. Because of strong linkage in the cohort, roughly five DR-DQ haplotypes were treated as single units for association and clustering. What the research found in general, with its limitations: Because counts were too low, roughly 16 rarely observed V segments, including chromosome 9 orphons, were left out of the earlier analysis of some 600 of the donors. In a later analysis, TCR association rates were found to vary across HLA loci, with the most associated TCRs seen for DRB1 alleles and the fewest for HLA-C alleles. Linkage disequilibrium might explain the correlated functional status among segregating V segments, but an unknown experimental factor could not be ruled out. In a later analysis, 16,951 TCR beta sequences were associated with specific HLA alleles at a false discovery rate of 0.05. The only immune exposure information available for the cohort was CMV serostatus. Strong co-occurrence of HLA alleles, especially DR and DQ, made assigning TCR associations to individual alleles difficult. A later analysis found that HLA-associated TCR beta chains were more clonally expanded and had lower generation probabilities than equally common non-associated chains. In the study, approximately 160 TCR beta chains were listed as associated with cytomegalovirus. A few of the identified cytomegalovirus-associated TCR beta chains were confirmed in vitro to be specific for cytomegalovirus antigens. Cytomegalovirus status was reported to be diagnosed by the classifier with high specificity and sensitivity in both the original and validation cohorts. Some IMGT-functional V segments, including TRBV6-2 and TRBV6-3, could not be told apart with the 87-base-pair reads, so those segments were excluded. The authors suggested that the approach could potentially be extended to other disease states and immunological phenotypes. A later genetic analysis associated a missense DCLRE1C variant with V-gene and J-gene trimming of TCR beta chains, and an independent cohort replicated the association. In a later analysis, several top co-occurrence clusters were reported to appear linked to parvovirus B19, influenza, CMV and Epstein-Barr virus. A group of highly shared sequence variants was considered likely to be a technical artifact of the sequencing pipeline. In a later analysis, most CMV-associated TCR beta chains were found to appear HLA-restricted, with HLA associations seemingly driven largely by CMV exposure. Roughly uniform sequencing depth across donors was assumed in presence/absence analyses, although this assumption may not hold. A further reported finding was that TCR beta sequences accurately predicted the HLA-A and HLA-B alleles for most subjects in the first cohort. In an earlier analysis of 587 of the donors, most TCR beta V segments appeared in productive rearrangements about 90% or about 30% of the time, broadly matching IMGT annotations. Because some donors lacked HLA typing at each locus, the association tests relied only on the typed subset. While some public TCRs were present in many individuals, most TCR sequences turned up only very rarely across donors. Only TCR beta chains were sequenced in this cohort, and the absence of alpha or paired-chain data limited detectable features. A later genetic analysis reported fewer N-insertions in productive TCRs among donors in an Asian-associated ancestry cluster than the roughly 700-donor mean.

The method was the immunoSEQ multiplex PCR assay. For the multiplex PCR, a mixture combining 60 forward primers for TCR Vbeta segments and 13 reverse primers for TCR Jbeta segments was used. The CDR3 region of rearranged TCR beta genes was amplified from genomic DNA with a multiplex PCR assay. On the Illumina HiSeq System, the amplified TCR beta libraries were sequenced as 87-base-pair reads. As for how the authors treated the data: A later analysis counted approximately 76 million unique TCR beta chains across the 600 to 850 repertoires, and roughly 9.9 million of these chains were shared by at least two donors. A nearest-neighbor algorithm error-corrected the raw reads and collapsed the reads into unique sequences, merging closely related sequences to remove PCR and sequencing errors. CDR3 sequences were aligned to IMGT reference sequences to assign V, D and J gene segments. For a sequence to be retained, a match of at least six nucleotides to both a V gene segment and a J gene segment was required. Rearrangements were called productive when the CDR3 lacked stop codons and stayed in frame with V and J; all others were non-productive. Following IMGT convention, CDR3 was defined as the stretch from the second conserved V-encoded cysteine up to the conserved J-encoded phenylalanine. Sequences without an unambiguous match to a single V gene segment were excluded from the earlier analysis of 450 to 750 of the donors. In an earlier analysis of roughly 600 of the donors, a V segment was called functional when productive rearrangements were above 56.7%, and segregating when the standard deviation between donors exceeded 5%. A statistical classification framework was built for diagnosing cytomegalovirus status from the catalog of TCR beta chain sequences. In a later analysis, TCR nucleotide sequences were compared against IMGT/GENE-DB human TR gene sequences so that V and J genes could be assigned. In a later analysis, CDR3 sequences and most-parsimonious VDJ recombination scenarios were assigned using the TCRdist pipeline. In a later analysis, every TCR beta chain was defined by the combination of its CDR3 amino acid sequence and its V-gene family, and reads without a unique V-gene family were dropped. A later analysis removed 500 to 600 highly shared, low-generation-probability nucleotide sequences to deal with suspected cross-contamination and a sequencing artifact. In a later analysis, a clonal expansion index for each public chain was calculated from normalized within-repertoire ranks of inferred template counts. In a later analysis, generation probabilities were computed with a VDJ recombination model fitted to out-of-frame rearrangements, and the resulting probabilities were checked against IGoR. Hypergeometric tests were used in a later analysis to score TCR-TCR, TCR-HLA and TCR-CMV co-occurrence, with a repertoire-size bias correction applied to the TCR pairs. A later analysis estimated false discovery rates by permuting HLA or CMV assignments 20 times. A later analysis grouped co-occurring TCRs with DBSCAN, adding TCRdist sequence similarity when clustering within HLA-allele-positive subsets. For co-occurrence clustering, repertoires with fewer than 30,000 or more than 120,000 public chains were excluded, along with 4 to 6 repertoires with anomalous nucleotide sharing. This is the immuneACCESS table as TCRdb keeps it, with only in-frame sequences that have V and J called. A part of the clones is gone; compared with another copy, unresolved V genes explain less than half, and the rest is unexplained. The V and J calls and clone size are taken from that table; D and trimming were inferred from the DNA. Across this sample there are some 90,000 clones, with 65% to 90% seen only once. In total, the top ten clones hold less than 4.5% of the sample.

The cohort was made up of about 610 healthy bone marrow donors. At the time of sampling, all cohort members were nominally healthy, though unrecorded immune exposures were likely present. The donor was CMV seropositive and was included in the group of 250 to 300 seropositive cohort members. A peripheral blood sample was collected from each donor, and TCR beta sequencing was performed on peripheral blood mononuclear cells. Genomic DNA was extracted from the blood cell samples with the Qiagen DNeasy Blood Extraction Kit. The germline V gene gives CDR1 as MDHEN and CDR2 as SYDVKM. The CDR3 runs 16 residues from the cysteine to the phenylalanine. The only DNA kept is the CDR3, 48 bases in frame from the first base. V lost 3 bases and J lost 2 bases, and the count of bases not matched to a germline gene is 9. Turning to this clone: No cognate antigen has been identified for it. Within one base of it there is no much larger clone, and no base qualities were kept.

The chain is assembled from TRBV28 and TRBJ2-7; the junction holds 8 bases that match TRBD2. The receptor was isolated from a woman aged 70-85 years in good health and CMV-seropositive. Sequences were obtained from PBMCs. At the DNA level, the sequence is TGTGCCAGCAGTTTTGGACTAGCTCTGACCGCCTACGAGCAGTACTTC. Its translation reads: CASSFGLALTAYEQYF.